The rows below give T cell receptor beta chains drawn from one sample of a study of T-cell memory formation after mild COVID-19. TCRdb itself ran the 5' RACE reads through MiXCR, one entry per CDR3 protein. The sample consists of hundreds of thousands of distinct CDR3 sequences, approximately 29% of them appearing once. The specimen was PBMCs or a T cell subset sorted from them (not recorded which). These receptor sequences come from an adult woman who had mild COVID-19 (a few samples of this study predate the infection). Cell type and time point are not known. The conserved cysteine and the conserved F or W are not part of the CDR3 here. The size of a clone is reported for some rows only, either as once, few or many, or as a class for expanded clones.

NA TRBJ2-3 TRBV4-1 ASSQESTGGDTQY
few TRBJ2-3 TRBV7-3 ASSRTGISTDTQY
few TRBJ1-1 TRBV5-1 ASSLGVDTEAF
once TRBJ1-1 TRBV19 ASSPRWDRAREAF
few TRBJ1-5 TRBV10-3 AISENSPYSNQPQH
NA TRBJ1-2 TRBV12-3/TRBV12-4 ASILAQLEEKGYT
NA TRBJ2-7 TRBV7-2 ASTRESVSMNEQY
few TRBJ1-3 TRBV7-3 ASSLGSGNTIY
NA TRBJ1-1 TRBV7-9 ASSQTTGDGTEAF
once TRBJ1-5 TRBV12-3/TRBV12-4 ASSVRGGGPQH
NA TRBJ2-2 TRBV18 ASSPRRPRDTGELF
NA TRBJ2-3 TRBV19 ATTGSTDTQY
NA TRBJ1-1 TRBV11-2 ASSLKQGLGLDTEAF
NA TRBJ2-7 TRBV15 ATSRDQGTAVYEQY